This T cell receptor (beta chain) was captured by sequencing in a study of blood T cell repertoires in COVID-19. In the study overall: From the United States, Italy and Spain came samples of acute and convalescent COVID-19. T cells, B-cell-depleted T cells, or PBMCs provided the cDNA or gDNA that served as material.

The Seattle patients joined while their infection was active and were tracked longitudinally afterward. Authors' methods: Reference gene primer amplification in the assay estimated nucleated cell counts. Clones were read by immunoSEQ multiplex PCR, and TCRdb kept only the in-frame ones, dropping some. D and trimming come from the DNA, and the V and J calls and clone size come from that table. The table shows approximately 240,000 clones, with 83% occurring only once. The sequenced material came from peripheral blood. The clonotype originates from a woman in her 30s with COVID-19, enrolled during active disease.

The CDR3 spells CASSPGRLYGYTF. Here the CDR3 DNA reads TGTGCCAGCAGTCCCGGGAGGCTCTATGGCTACACCTTC. V usage is TRBV6-6 and J usage is TRBJ1-2; D not resolved. This CDR3 contains 13 residues. The V gene lost 5 bases and the J gene lost 4 bases, with 11 bases spanning the gap. CDR1 MNHNY and CDR2 SVGAGI come from the germline V gene (reference sequence).